What follows is one T cell receptor beta chain and its context. The antigen is undetermined. Germline loops: CDR1 DFQATT, CDR2 SNEGSKA (reference sequence). Germline trimming cut 5 bases from V and 7 bases from J; bases unmatched to any gene: 6. This CDR3 is built from 13 residues. The data were taken from a study of CD8 T cells in ankylosing spondylitis. Study results and limitations: Disease-linked clones reportedly showed significant enrichment in matched ankylosing spondylitis synovial fluid.

A single record per CDR3 protein comes from TCRdb applying MiXCR to the 5' RACE reads. The table has approximately 180,000 distinct CDR3 sequences, roughly 18% seen once. This sequence joins TRBV20-1 and TRBJ2-1; TRBD2 matches 9 bases. Material for sequencing was blood, either unsorted or a sorted T cell fraction (not recorded which). The origin of this receptor is a male donor aged 5-30 years with ankylosing spondylitis or in good health (not recorded which). CDR3 protein: CSALAGVANEQFF. In nucleotides, the CDR3 is TGCAGTGCTTTAGCGGGAGTCGCAAATGAGCAGTTCTTC.